Sequencing of this TCR beta chain was carried out in a study of regulatory dendritic cells for organ transplantation listed by TCRdb under 2017. As for the study more broadly: Before and after allostimulation with regulatory or mature dendritic cells, TCRbeta repertoires were sequenced from sorted naive and memory CD4+ and CD8+ T cells.

Naive T cells were sorted as CD45RA+ and memory T cells as CD45RO+ CD4+ or CD8+ cells by FACS. The T cells used for TCR sequencing were obtained from two healthy control subjects. Sorted T cell subsets that were not stimulated were used as baseline controls for the mixed lymphocyte reactions. Genomic DNA was extracted with the Qiagen DNeasy Blood & Tissue Kit. The TCRbeta CDR3 regions were amplified in a multiplexed two-step PCR with Vbeta-specific forward primers and Jbeta-specific reverse primers. Through the immunoSEQ service, the TCRbeta libraries were run on an Illumina instrument for sequencing. The authors' pipeline ran thus. IMGT annotation was used to assign V, D and J genes, and synthetic CDR3 analogues were used to correct the counts for multiplex PCR bias. In the immunoSEQ Analyzer, repertoire clonality was calculated as one minus the normalized Shannon entropy. Clonal expansion was defined using Fisher's exact test with Benjamini-Hochberg false discovery rate control and a two-tailed threshold of P<0.01. TCRdb took this table from immuneACCESS and kept in-frame rearrangements with V and J called. Such tables lack part of the clones; where checked against another copy, unresolved V genes explain under half of the gap, and the rest is unexplained. For V, J and clone size, that table is used; D and trimming come from the DNA. The sample data list 20,000 to 25,000 clones, and 74% of these were observed just once. In total, the top ten clones hold approximately 0.92% of the sample.

Comment on this clone: Its antigen specificity is not known. No much larger clone is present one base from it, and per-base qualities are unavailable.

Here is what the overall study found, with its caveats: Highly diverse repertoires were observed in naive CD4+ and CD8+ T cells, whereas lower diversity was observed in memory cells, and the most oligoclonal repertoires were found in memory CD8+ cells. Only a couple of subjects were sequenced, and considerable between-individual heterogeneity in the alloreactive memory CD8+ T cell pool was noted by the authors. In both subjects, allostimulation led to expansion of memory CD8+ clones, although regulatory dendritic cells appeared to cause more limited expansion than mature dendritic cells did. Of the resting subsets, memory CD8+ T cells had the largest number of alloreactive TCR clonotypes.

Input material: memory CD4+ T cells from blood. Read against the paper, the sample's cell subset or site label means: CD45RO+ memory T cells. This receptor was taken from a human donor in good health.

In nucleotides, the sequence is TGTGCTAGTGGTTTGTCCATCGAGCCAGAGACCCAGTACTTC. Translated, this is CASGLSIEPETQYF. The chain is made from TRBV12-5 and TRBJ2-5; the D gene remains uncertain. Cut back by 2 bases and 4 bases, the V and J ends lie 11 bases apart. Reading the germline V gene gives CDR1 LGHNT and CDR2 FRNRAP. The CDR3 starts with the cysteine, ends with the phenylalanine, and has 14 residues. The kept DNA is CDR3 alone, 42 bases in frame from the first base.